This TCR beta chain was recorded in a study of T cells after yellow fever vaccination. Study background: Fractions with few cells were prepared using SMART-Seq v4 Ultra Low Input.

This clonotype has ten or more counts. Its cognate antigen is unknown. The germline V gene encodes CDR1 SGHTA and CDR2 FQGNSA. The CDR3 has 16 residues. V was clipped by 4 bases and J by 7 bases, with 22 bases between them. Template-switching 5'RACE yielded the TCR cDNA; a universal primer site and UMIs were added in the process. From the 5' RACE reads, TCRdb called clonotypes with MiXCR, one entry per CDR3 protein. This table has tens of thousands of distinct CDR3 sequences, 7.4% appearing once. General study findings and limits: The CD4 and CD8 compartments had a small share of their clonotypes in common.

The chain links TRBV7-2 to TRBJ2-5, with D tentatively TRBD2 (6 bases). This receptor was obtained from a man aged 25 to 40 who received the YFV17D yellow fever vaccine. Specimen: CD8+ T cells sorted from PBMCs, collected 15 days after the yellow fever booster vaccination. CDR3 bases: TGTGCCAGCAGCTCTGCCATAGAGGTGATGGAGGGGACCCAGTACTTC. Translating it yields CASSSAIEVMEGTQYF.